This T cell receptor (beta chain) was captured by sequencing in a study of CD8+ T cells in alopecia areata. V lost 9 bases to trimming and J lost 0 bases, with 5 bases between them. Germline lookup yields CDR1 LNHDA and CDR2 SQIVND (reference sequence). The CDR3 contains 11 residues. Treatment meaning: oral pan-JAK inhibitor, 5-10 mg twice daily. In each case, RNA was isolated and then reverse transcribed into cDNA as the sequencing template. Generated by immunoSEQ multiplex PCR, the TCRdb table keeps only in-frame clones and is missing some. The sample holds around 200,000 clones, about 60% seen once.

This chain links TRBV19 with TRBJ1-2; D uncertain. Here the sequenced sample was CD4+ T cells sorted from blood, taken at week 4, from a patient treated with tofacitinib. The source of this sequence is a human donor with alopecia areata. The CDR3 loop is CASESNYGYTF. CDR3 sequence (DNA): TGTGCCAGCGAATCTAACTATGGCTACACCTTC.